Listed below are T cell receptor beta chains from one sample, sequenced in a study of T cell responses to AZD1222 COVID-19 vaccine. Profiled with immunoSEQ multiplex PCR; TCRdb holds only in-frame clones, not every one. The sample includes some 170,000 clones, 85% to 90% of them seen just once. The input for sequencing was peripheral blood, taken 28 days after the second dose of the MenACWY control vaccine. The receptors stem from an adult who received the MenACWY meningococcal vaccine as a control. CDR3s include the opening cysteine and the closing phenylalanine or tryptophan. D genes are given only for firm matches. Expanded clones are given a class, and other clones once, few, many or no size at all.

-,TRBJ1-1,TRBV18,-,TGTGCCAGCCGGGGACACCCAGTGAACACTGAAGCTTTCTTT,CASRGHPVNTEAFF
-,TRBJ2-7,TRBV18,-,TGTGCCAGCTCACGGGCAGACTACGAGCAGTACTTC,CASSRADYEQYF
-,TRBJ2-3,TRBV28,-,TGTGCCAGCAGCTTACCCCAGGACTTGACAGATACGCAGTATTTT,CASSLPQDLTDTQYF
-,TRBJ1-4,TRBV5-1,-,TGCGCCAGCAGCAGCCATACAGGGAATGAAAAACTGTTTTTT,CASSSHTGNEKLFF
few,TRBJ2-7,TRBV11-2,-,TGTGCCAGCAGCCTCCAGACAGATTCCTACGAGCAGTACTTC,CASSLQTDSYEQYF
-,TRBJ2-1,TRBV6-1,-,TGTGCCAGCAGTGGTAGACGTGGCCGCTCCTACAATGAGCAGTTCTTC,CASSGRRGRSYNEQFF
-,TRBJ1-3,TRBV28,-,TGTGCCAGCAGTCCCCCTTTGGGAACCAGAAACACCATATATTTT,CASSPPLGTRNTIYF
-,TRBJ1-1,TRBV2,TRBD1,TGTGCCAGCACTAGGACAGGGAGGAACACTGAAGCTTTCTTT,CASTRTGRNTEAFF
-,TRBJ2-5,TRBV28,-,TGTGCCAGCAGTGGGGAGACCCAGTACTTC,CASSGETQYF
-,TRBJ2-3,TRBV7-9,-,TGTGCCAGCAGCTCGAACACAGATACGCAGTATTTT,CASSSNTDTQYF
-,TRBJ1-2,TRBV6-2/TRBV6-3,-,TGTGCCAGCAGTTACAATTCCGCAGGGTTCGATGGCTACACCTTC,CASSYNSAGFDGYTF
-,TRBJ1-1,TRBV27,TRBD1,TGTGCCAGCAGTTTGACAGGGGGTTTGAACACTGAAGCTTTCTTT,CASSLTGGLNTEAFF
-,TRBJ2-5,TRBV28,TRBD2,TGTGCCAGCAGTGGGCGGGAGCATTCCCAAGAGACCCAGTACTTC,CASSGREHSQETQYF
once,TRBJ2-3,TRBV7-2,-,TGTGCCAGCGGCGAAGGGGGCACAGATACGCAGTATTTT,CASGEGGTDTQYF
-,TRBJ1-4,TRBV28,TRBD1,TGTGCCAGCAGAGGACTGACAGGGGGCGTTGAAAAACTGTTTTTT,CASRGLTGGVEKLFF
-,TRBJ1-2,TRBV6-1,-,TGTGCCAGCAGGGCAGAGACATATGGCTACACCTTC,CASRAETYGYTF
-,TRBJ2-7,TRBV2,TRBD1,TGTGCCAGCAGTGAGTATGGACAGGGGGCACCTCACAACTTC,CASSEYGQGAPHNF
-,TRBJ1-5,TRBV7-9,-,TGTGCCAGCAGCCTAAGCGATCCTTTGACCCAGCATTTT,CASSLSDPLTQHF
-,TRBJ1-5,TRBV28,TRBD1,TGTGCCAGCAGCCCAACAGGGGAGGGGAATCAGCCCCAGCATTTT,CASSPTGEGNQPQHF
-,TRBJ1-1,TRBV4-2,-,TGTGCCAGCAGCCAGGGGGCCTCGAACACTGAAGCTTTCTTT,CASSQGASNTEAFF
-,TRBJ1-1,TRBV11-3,TRBD1,TGTGCCAGCAGCACCCGCAGGGGGCGGAACACTGAAGCTTTCTTT,CASSTRRGRNTEAFF
-,TRBJ2-7,TRBV9,-,TGTGCCAGCAGTCGAGGTGTAGGGCCAGGGACAAACGAGCAGTACTTC,CASSRGVGPGTNEQYF
few,TRBJ2-2,TRBV28,TRBD1,TGTGCCAGCAGGACGACAGGGGGCACCGGGGAGCTGTTTTTT,CASRTTGGTGELFF
-,TRBJ1-2,TRBV15,-,TGTGCCACCAGCAGAGATATCGGGGATTATGGCTACACCTTC,CATSRDIGDYGYTF
-,TRBJ2-7,TRBV5-4,-,TGTGCCAGCAGCTTGGACGTGAACCACGAGCAGTACTTC,CASSLDVNHEQYF
-,TRBJ2-3,TRBV7-2,-,TGTGCCAGCAGCTTAGGCGGCGCCACAGATACGCAGTATTTT,CASSLGGATDTQYF
once,TRBJ1-4,TRBV2,-,TGTGCCAGCAGGCAGGAGTGGAAACTGTTTTTT,CASRQEWKLFF
-,TRBJ1-2,TRBV10-3,-,TGTGCCATCAGTGAATGGGGGGATACCGCTAACTATGGCTACACCTTC,CAISEWGDTANYGYTF
-,TRBJ1-1,TRBV28,-,TGTGCCAGCAGTCTCTCCCCCCAGGGTGAAACTGAAGCTTTCTTT,CASSLSPQGETEAFF
-,TRBJ2-1,TRBV9,-,TGTGCCAGCAGCGAACGTAGCCGAGACAATGAGCAGTTCTTC,CASSERSRDNEQFF
-,TRBJ2-4,TRBV28,-,TGTGCCAGCAGTTTAGGGCCTAGCACCAAAAACATTCAGTACTTC,CASSLGPSTKNIQYF
few,TRBJ2-5,TRBV10-3,TRBD1,TGTGCCTTCAGCCCCGGGACAGGGAAAGGAGAAGAGACCCAGTACTTC,CAFSPGTGKGEETQYF
-,TRBJ1-2,TRBV11-2,TRBD1,TGTGCCAGCAGCTATGGGACAGACTATGGCTACACCTTC,CASSYGTDYGYTF
-,TRBJ1-1,TRBV28,-,TGTGCCAGCAGCCTAGGGGACGGCCGTACGATAGCTTTCTTT,CASSLGDGRTIAFF
-,TRBJ2-7,TRBV4-1,-,TGCGCCAGCAGCGCACGGACTGAGTACGAGCAGTACTTC,CASSARTEYEQYF
-,TRBJ1-1,TRBV18,TRBD1,TGTGCCAGCTCACCACAAGGGGACAGCAACACTGAAGCTTTCTTT,CASSPQGDSNTEAFF
-,TRBJ2-1,TRBV6-4,TRBD2,TGTGCCAGCAGTGCCGGGACTAGCGGTTACAATGAGCAGTTCTTC,CASSAGTSGYNEQFF
once,TRBJ2-1,TRBV27,TRBD2,TGTGCCAGCAGTCGCGCCGGGACTAGTGCTTACAATGAGCAGTTCTTC,CASSRAGTSAYNEQFF
-,TRBJ1-2,TRBV7-9,-,TGTGCCAGCAGTCAAGACAGGACAGAGCGAATAGATGGCTACACCTTC,CASSQDRTERIDGYTF
-,TRBJ2-1,TRBV7-9,-,TGTGCCAGCAGCTTACGCGGAGGGGGCTACAATGAGCAGTTCTTC,CASSLRGGGYNEQFF
-,TRBJ1-2,TRBV28,TRBD1,TGTGCCAGCAGTTTCCGGGACAGGGCCTATGGCTACACCTTC,CASSFRDRAYGYTF
-,TRBJ1-2,TRBV5-1,-,TGCGCCAGCAGCTTGGGGCAGGGCGCTGGCTACACCTTC,CASSLGQGAGYTF
-,TRBJ1-2,TRBV28,-,TGTGCCAGCAGTTTGATAGAATTTACCTATGGCTACACCTTC,CASSLIEFTYGYTF
-,TRBJ1-2,TRBV19,-,TGTGCCAGTAGGGAAACCCACTATGGCTACACCTTC,CASRETHYGYTF
few,TRBJ1-1,TRBV18,-,TGTGCCAGCTCACCATCCGGCAGGGGCTGGGGAGACACTGAAGCTTTCTTT,CASSPSGRGWGDTEAFF
few,TRBJ2-7,TRBV30,-,TGTGCCTGGAGTCTAGCCGACGAGCAGTACTTC,CAWSLADEQYF
-,TRBJ1-6,TRBV5-1,-,TGCGCCAGCAGCTTGGAACCAAGCTCCTATAATTCACCCCTCCACTTT,CASSLEPSSYNSPLHF
-,TRBJ1-2,TRBV12-3/TRBV12-4,TRBD1,TGTGCCAGCAGCCGGGACAGGAACTATGGCTACACCTTC,CASSRDRNYGYTF
-,TRBJ1-1,TRBV4-1,TRBD1,TGCGCCAGCAGCCAAGGGGTTCAGGGGGCGACTGAAGCTTTCTTT,CASSQGVQGATEAFF
-,TRBJ2-7,TRBV7-3,-,TGTGCCAGCAGCCTGGACCTCCCCTACGAGCAGTACTTC,CASSLDLPYEQYF
-,TRBJ2-1,TRBV7-2,TRBD2,TGTGCCAGCAGCCTGGGACTAGCGGGGGGAAGCTCCTACAATGAGCAGTTCTTC,CASSLGLAGGSSYNEQFF
-,TRBJ2-3,TRBV19,-,TGTGCCAGTAGTATTCAGCGAAAGGGCGATACGCAGTATTTT,CASSIQRKGDTQYF
-,TRBJ2-7,TRBV28,TRBD2,TGTGCCAGCAGTCCAAGCGGGAGGAGCTCCTACGAGCAGTACTTC,CASSPSGRSSYEQYF
-,TRBJ1-1,TRBV28,-,TGTGCCAGCAGTTCAGCCCTAAACGCTGAAGCTTTCTTT,CASSSALNAEAFF